This TCR beta chain was identified in a study of T-cell reconstitution after alpha-beta-depleted transplantation in children. Broader study findings: T-cell counts and diversity at one year post-transplant came mainly from newly produced T cells. Alpha-beta T cells present about two months after transplant were reported to originate from several hundred expanded graft clones. The high TCRbeta diversity at day 60 in some patients came from surviving recipient T cells and thymic progenitors.

Between the trimmed V and J ends, which lost 8 bases and 6 bases, there was a span of 20 bases. The CDR3 totals 14 residues. Looked up from germline, CDR1 is LGHNA and CDR2 is YNFKEQ. This clonotype occurred a few times. What it binds is unknown. Preparation of the TCRbeta library used unique molecular identifiers. TCRdb reprocessed the PCR reads via MiXCR and lists one record per CDR3 protein. Of over 120,000 distinct CDR3 sequences listed, roughly 8.8% are singletons. The receptor was derived from a female patient younger than 10 who had a stem cell transplant for congenital amegakaryocytic thrombocytopenia, so the T cells may come from the graft donor. The chain carries TRBV4-2 and TRBJ2-7; D is possibly TRBD1 (5 bases). Sample: PBMCs, mostly from graft donor cells, taken 180 days after TCRalphabeta/CD19-depleted stem cell transplant. The CDR3 loop reads CASGPLIRGGEQYF. CDR3 DNA sequence: TGTGCCAGCGGTCCCCTCATAAGGGGCGGCGAGCAGTACTTC.